This note documents a single T cell receptor (beta chain) sequence. The data belong to a study of T cells in narcolepsy. The germline gives CDR1 MNHNY, CDR2 SVGAGI (reference sequence). The V end lost 2 bases, the J end lost 5 bases, and 15 bases lay between the germline ends. The CDR3 covers 16 residues. Measured with immunoSEQ multiplex PCR; TCRdb has only the in-frame clones, and not every one. The sample lists around 35,000 clones, 82% occurring once. This sequence originates from a human donor with narcolepsy. The chain employs TRBV6-6 and TRBJ2-2, with a tentative D call TRBD2 (7 bases). The sequenced material came from CD45RA- memory CD4+ T cells from PBMCs. The CDR3 coding sequence is TGTGCCAGCAGTTACCCCCGGGGAGGGGGGACCGGGGAGCTGTTTTTT. This sequence encodes CASSYPRGGGTGELFF.